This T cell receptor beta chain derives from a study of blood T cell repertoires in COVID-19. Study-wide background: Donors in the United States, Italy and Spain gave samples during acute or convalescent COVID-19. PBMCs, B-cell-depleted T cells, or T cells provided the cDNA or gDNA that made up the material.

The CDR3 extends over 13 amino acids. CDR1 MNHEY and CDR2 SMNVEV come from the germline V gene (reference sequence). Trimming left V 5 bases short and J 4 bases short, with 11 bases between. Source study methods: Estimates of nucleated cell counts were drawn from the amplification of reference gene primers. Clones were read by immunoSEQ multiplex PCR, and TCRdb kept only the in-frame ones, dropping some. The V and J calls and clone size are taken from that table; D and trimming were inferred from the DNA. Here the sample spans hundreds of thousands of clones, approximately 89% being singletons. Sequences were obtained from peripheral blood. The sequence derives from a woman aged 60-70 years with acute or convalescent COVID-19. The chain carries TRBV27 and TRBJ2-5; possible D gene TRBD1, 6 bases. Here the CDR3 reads CASSHTGTETQYF. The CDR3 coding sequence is TGTGCCAGCAGTCACACAGGGACAGAGACCCAGTACTTC.